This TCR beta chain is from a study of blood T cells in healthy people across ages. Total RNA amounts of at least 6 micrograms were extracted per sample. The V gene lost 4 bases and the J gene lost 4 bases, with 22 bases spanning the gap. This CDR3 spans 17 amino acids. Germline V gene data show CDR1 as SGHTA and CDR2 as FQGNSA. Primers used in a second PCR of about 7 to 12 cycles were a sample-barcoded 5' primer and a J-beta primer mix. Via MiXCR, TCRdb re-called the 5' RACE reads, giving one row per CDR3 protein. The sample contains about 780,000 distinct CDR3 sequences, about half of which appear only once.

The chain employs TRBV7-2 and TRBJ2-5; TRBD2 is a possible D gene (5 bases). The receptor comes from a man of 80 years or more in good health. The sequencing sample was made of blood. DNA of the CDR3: TGTGCCAGCAGCTCACTCCCCCGGGCGCGGGTTCGAGAGACCCAGTACTTC. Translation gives CASSSLPRARVRETQYF.